The clone carrying this T cell receptor beta chain came up once. Its antigen remains unknown. Primers: 60 Vbeta forward and 13 Jbeta reverse. Clones were sequenced by immunoSEQ multiplex PCR, and TCRdb holds only the in-frame ones, with some missing. Of roughly 100,000 clones in the sample, approximately 77% were seen once. The sample is drawn from a study of cytomegalovirus exposure and HLA in healthy donors. Study-level information: In an early release, HLA-typed donors contributed some 80 million unique TCR sequences. The study, taken as a whole, reports: V- and J-gene trimming of TCR beta was linked (in a later analysis) to a missense DCLRE1C variant. Some V segments, TRBV6-2 and TRBV6-3 among them, were indistinguishable and were therefore excluded. Several of the most significant clusters appeared linked to common viral pathogens, based on a later analysis.

Germline values: CDR1 LNHDA, CDR2 SQIVND (reference sequence). V was clipped by 6 bases and J by 1 base; unmatched bases: 3. The CDR3 contains 14 residues. The TCR sequence derives from a woman in her thirties or forties in good health and CMV-seronegative. Input material: PBMCs. J is TRBJ2-3 and V is TRBV19; the match to TRBD2 covers 8 bases. In DNA form, the CDR3 reads TGTGCCAGTAGCGACGGGGGGGGCACAGATACGCAGTATTTT. Translation: CASSDGGGTDTQYF. Using reference TRBV19 and TRBJ2-3 for the parts outside the CDR3, the full variable domain is DGGITQSPKYLFRKEGQNVTLSCEQNLNHDAMYWYRQDPGQGLRLIYYSQIVNDFQKGDIAEGYSVSREKKESFPLTVTSAQKNPTAFYLCASSDGGGTDTQYFGPGTRLTVL.